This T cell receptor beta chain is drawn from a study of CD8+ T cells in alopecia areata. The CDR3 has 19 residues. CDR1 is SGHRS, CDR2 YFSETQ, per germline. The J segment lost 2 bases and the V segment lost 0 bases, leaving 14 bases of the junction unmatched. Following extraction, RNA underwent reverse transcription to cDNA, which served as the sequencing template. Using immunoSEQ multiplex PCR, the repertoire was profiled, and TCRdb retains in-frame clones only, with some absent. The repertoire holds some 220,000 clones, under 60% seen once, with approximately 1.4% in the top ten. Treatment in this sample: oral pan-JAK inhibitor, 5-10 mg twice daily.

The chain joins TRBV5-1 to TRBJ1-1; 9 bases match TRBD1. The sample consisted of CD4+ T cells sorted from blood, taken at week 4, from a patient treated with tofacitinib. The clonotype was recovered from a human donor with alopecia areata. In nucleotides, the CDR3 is TGCGCCAGCAGCTTGGATGGTTTGCGGACAGGGGAATACAACACTGAAGCTTTCTTT. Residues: CASSLDGLRTGEYNTEAFF.